This T cell receptor (beta chain) was recorded in a study of T cell changes during pregnancy in multiple sclerosis. The V end was cut by 1 base, the J end by 1 base, with 13 bases between. The CDR3 is 16 amino acids. The germline V gene has CDR1 MGHDK and CDR2 SYGVNS. Libraries were prepared by immunoSEQ multiplex PCR; TCRdb keeps only in-frame clonotypes and omits some of them. The data contain tens of thousands of clones, approximately 91% of them singletons. The sequence was obtained from a female donor with multiple sclerosis, enrolled in a pregnancy study. The specimen comprised peripheral blood, sampled before pregnancy. V gene TRBV25-1 combines with J gene TRBJ1-2; D unresolved. CDR3 DNA: TGTGCCAGCAGTGAATCGACCGGACTGAGTAACTATGGCTACACCTTC. Its translation is CASSESTGLSNYGYTF.